The T cell receptor (beta chain) described here comes from a study of beta chain features in type 1 diabetes. Study-wide results and caveats: Compared to healthy donors, patients appeared to have naive, central memory and Treg TCRB repertoires that were more alike.

V was pared by 4 bases and J by 6 bases, with 10 bases between. The CDR3 length is 12 residues. Germline lookup yields CDR1 SQVTM and CDR2 ANQGSEA. As to this clone: Antigen unknown.

Cells sorted by CD45RO/CCR7/CD25/CD127/CD95/CD27 comprised CD4+ naive, central memory, regulatory and stem cell-like memory cells. Since all of the isolated RNA was reverse transcribed, expressed TCRB transcripts were what got sequenced. The assay was immunoSEQ multiplex PCR, and TCRdb's table has in-frame clones only and misses some. This sample has about 250,000 clones, with roughly 14% found just once. Sequenced input: naive CD4+ T cells from blood. This sequence joins TRBV29-1 and TRBJ2-1; TRBD1 might be the D (5 bases). This receptor was taken from a woman between 35 and 50 years old in good health. CDR3 sequence: CSVVVRVNEQFF. CDR3 bases: TGCAGCGTTGTTGTCAGGGTCAATGAGCAGTTCTTC.